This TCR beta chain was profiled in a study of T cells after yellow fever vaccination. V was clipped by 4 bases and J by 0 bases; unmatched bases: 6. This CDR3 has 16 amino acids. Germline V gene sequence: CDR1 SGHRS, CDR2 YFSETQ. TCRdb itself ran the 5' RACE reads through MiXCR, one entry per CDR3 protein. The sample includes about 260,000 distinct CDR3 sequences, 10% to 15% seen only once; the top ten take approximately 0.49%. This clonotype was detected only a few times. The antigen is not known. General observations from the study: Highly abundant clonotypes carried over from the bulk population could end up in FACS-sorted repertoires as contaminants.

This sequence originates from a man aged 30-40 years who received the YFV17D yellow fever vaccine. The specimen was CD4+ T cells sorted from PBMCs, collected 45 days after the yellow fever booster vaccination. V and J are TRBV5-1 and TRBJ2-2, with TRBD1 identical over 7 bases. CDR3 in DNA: TGCGCCAGCAGCCTAGGGACAGTCGCGAACACCGGGGAGCTGTTTTTT. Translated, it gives CASSLGTVANTGELFF.